These T cell receptor beta chains were read from a single sample in a study of CD8+ T cells in alopecia areata. Repertoires were generated with immunoSEQ multiplex PCR, while TCRdb's copy carries only in-frame clones and drops some. The sample holds about 200,000 clones, 50% to 60% seen once. The starting material was CD4+ T cells sorted from blood, obtained at week 0. These receptors all stem from a human donor with alopecia areata. The CDR3 runs from the conserved cysteine through the conserved F or W. Each record gives: J gene, V gene, clone size, D gene, CDR3 DNA, CDR3 protein. The D gene is left open where the match is weak. A row's size may be missing; if present it is once, few, many or a size class.

J gene: TRBJ2-7; V gene: TRBV30; clone size: NA; D gene: TRBD1; CDR3 DNA: TGTGCCTGGACCCTACAGGGGTTGGGCTACGAGCAGTACTTC; CDR3 protein: CAWTLQGLGYEQYF
J gene: TRBJ2-7; V gene: TRBV9; clone size: NA; D gene: TRBD1; CDR3 DNA: TGTGCCAGCAGCGTGCTCGGGACAGGGGGTTTCGAGCAGTACTTC; CDR3 protein: CASSVLGTGGFEQYF
J gene: TRBJ1-5; V gene: TRBV29-1; clone size: NA; D gene: TRBD1; CDR3 DNA: TGCAGCGTTCAGACAGGGCTGTATCAGCCCCAGCATTTT; CDR3 protein: CSVQTGLYQPQHF
J gene: TRBJ1-2; V gene: TRBV7-9; clone size: few; D gene: TRBD1; CDR3 DNA: TGTGCCAGCAGCCTAACTGAGGTGAACAGGGGGCGCGTTGGCTACACCTTC; CDR3 protein: CASSLTEVNRGRVGYTF
J gene: TRBJ2-5; V gene: TRBV5-1; clone size: few; D gene: TRBD2; CDR3 DNA: TGCGCCAGCAGCTTGTCGGGGGGACGTCAATTTCAAGAGACCCAGTACTTC; CDR3 protein: CASSLSGGRQFQETQYF
J gene: TRBJ2-2; V gene: TRBV9; clone size: NA; D gene: TRBD2; CDR3 DNA: TGTGCCAGCAGCCCACTGACTAGCGGGAGTGCCGGGGAGCTGTTTTTT; CDR3 protein: CASSPLTSGSAGELFF
J gene: TRBJ2-5; V gene: TRBV7-3; clone size: few; D gene: TRBD1; CDR3 DNA: TGTGCCAGCAGCCCCAGGACAGGGAACCAGGAGACCCAGTACTTC; CDR3 protein: CASSPRTGNQETQYF
J gene: TRBJ2-3; V gene: TRBV5-4; clone size: NA; D gene: TRBD2; CDR3 DNA: TGTGCCAGCAGCTTGGCGGGGGGGCGCACAGATACGCAGTATTTT; CDR3 protein: CASSLAGGRTDTQYF
J gene: TRBJ2-6; V gene: TRBV7-9; clone size: NA; D gene: NA; CDR3 DNA: TGTGCCAGCAGCTTAGGCTCTGGGGCCAACGTCCTGACTTTC; CDR3 protein: CASSLGSGANVLTF
J gene: TRBJ2-2; V gene: TRBV30; clone size: NA; D gene: NA; CDR3 DNA: TGTGCCTGGAGTCGGCAGAACACCGGGGAGCTGTTTTTT; CDR3 protein: CAWSRQNTGELFF
J gene: TRBJ1-1; V gene: TRBV4-1; clone size: NA; D gene: TRBD1; CDR3 DNA: TGCGCCAGCAGCACCGACAGGGTCACTGAAGCTTTCTTT; CDR3 protein: CASSTDRVTEAFF
J gene: TRBJ2-1; V gene: TRBV29-1; clone size: NA; D gene: NA; CDR3 DNA: TGCAGCGTCAGTCTAGTATGGGACAATGAGCAGTTCTTC; CDR3 protein: CSVSLVWDNEQFF
J gene: TRBJ1-1; V gene: TRBV19; clone size: few; D gene: NA; CDR3 DNA: TGTGCCAGTAAGAATCTCAGGGTGAAGGGGACTGAAGCTTTCTTT; CDR3 protein: CASKNLRVKGTEAFF
J gene: TRBJ2-4; V gene: TRBV4-1; clone size: many; D gene: TRBD2; CDR3 DNA: TGCGCCAGCAGCCAAGAACCATTAGCGGGAGGGCCGACCAAAAACATTCAGTACTTC; CDR3 protein: CASSQEPLAGGPTKNIQYF
J gene: TRBJ1-2; V gene: TRBV7-3; clone size: few; D gene: TRBD1; CDR3 DNA: TGTGCCAGCAGCCGTTCACAGGGGGCGGATGGCTACACCTTC; CDR3 protein: CASSRSQGADGYTF
J gene: TRBJ1-5; V gene: TRBV30; clone size: NA; D gene: TRBD1; CDR3 DNA: TGTGCCTGGAGTAATGGGACAGAGAGCAATCAGCCCCAGCATTTT; CDR3 protein: CAWSNGTESNQPQHF
J gene: TRBJ2-2; V gene: TRBV12-5; clone size: few; D gene: NA; CDR3 DNA: TGTGCTAGTGGTTTTGGAAGAAACACCGGGGAGCTGTTTTTT; CDR3 protein: CASGFGRNTGELFF
J gene: TRBJ2-1; V gene: TRBV29-1; clone size: few; D gene: NA; CDR3 DNA: TGCAGCGTTGATGGTGGGGGCGGCGCTCGGGATGAGCAGTTCTTC; CDR3 protein: CSVDGGGGARDEQFF
J gene: TRBJ1-1; V gene: TRBV5-1; clone size: NA; D gene: NA; CDR3 DNA: TGCGCCAGCAGCTTAGACAGCGAAGCTTTCTTT; CDR3 protein: CASSLDSEAFF
J gene: TRBJ1-5; V gene: TRBV2; clone size: NA; D gene: NA; CDR3 DNA: TGTGCCAGCAGTGAAGCGTTGACAGTAAAGCATTTT; CDR3 protein: CASSEALTVKHF
J gene: TRBJ1-5; V gene: TRBV29-1; clone size: NA; D gene: TRBD1; CDR3 DNA: TGCAGCGTTATGGACAGGGGAAATCAGCCCCAGCATTTT; CDR3 protein: CSVMDRGNQPQHF
J gene: TRBJ1-4; V gene: TRBV4-1; clone size: NA; D gene: NA; CDR3 DNA: TGCGCCAGCAGCCAGACAGGTGAAAAACTGTTTTTT; CDR3 protein: CASSQTGEKLFF
J gene: TRBJ2-7; V gene: TRBV30; clone size: NA; D gene: NA; CDR3 DNA: TGTGCCTGGAGTAGAGTTAGAGGGTTTAGGTACGAGCAGTACTTC; CDR3 protein: CAWSRVRGFRYEQYF
J gene: TRBJ1-2; V gene: TRBV19; clone size: few; D gene: TRBD1; CDR3 DNA: TGTGCCAGTAGTATGAGGGGACAGGGAGCTGGCTACACCTTC; CDR3 protein: CASSMRGQGAGYTF
J gene: TRBJ2-1; V gene: TRBV7-3; clone size: few; D gene: TRBD2; CDR3 DNA: TGTGCCAGCAGCCCGACTAGCGGGAGGGCAACTGAGCAGTTCTTC; CDR3 protein: CASSPTSGRATEQFF
J gene: TRBJ1-5; V gene: TRBV4-1; clone size: NA; D gene: NA; CDR3 DNA: TGCGCCAGCAGCCAAGAGACAGGCAGCCAGGGGCAGCCCCAGCATTTT; CDR3 protein: CASSQETGSQGQPQHF
J gene: TRBJ2-3; V gene: TRBV13; clone size: once; D gene: NA; CDR3 DNA: TGTGCCAGCAGCTTAAGGTCAGGGTACACAGATACGCAGTATTTT; CDR3 protein: CASSLRSGYTDTQYF
J gene: TRBJ1-1; V gene: TRBV18; clone size: many; D gene: TRBD1; CDR3 DNA: TGTGCCAGCTCACCACTAACAGGGGCGGACACTGAAGCTTTCTTT; CDR3 protein: CASSPLTGADTEAFF
J gene: TRBJ2-7; V gene: TRBV2; clone size: NA; D gene: NA; CDR3 DNA: TGTGCCAGCAGCATTGACAGTGTATCCTACGAGCAGTACTTC; CDR3 protein: CASSIDSVSYEQYF
J gene: TRBJ1-1; V gene: TRBV29-1; clone size: few; D gene: NA; CDR3 DNA: TGCAGCGTTTCCCTGAACACTGAAGCTTTCTTT; CDR3 protein: CSVSLNTEAFF
J gene: TRBJ2-3; V gene: TRBV5-1; clone size: NA; D gene: TRBD1; CDR3 DNA: TGCGCCAGCAGCTTGGACAGGGGGGCAGATACGCAGTATTTT; CDR3 protein: CASSLDRGADTQYF
J gene: TRBJ1-1; V gene: TRBV19; clone size: NA; D gene: TRBD1; CDR3 DNA: TGTGCCAGTAGCAGACAGGGTATGAAGGCCACTGAAGCTTTCTTT; CDR3 protein: CASSRQGMKATEAFF
J gene: TRBJ1-1; V gene: TRBV5-6; clone size: NA; D gene: NA; CDR3 DNA: TGTGCCAGCAGCTTGCAGGGACCTTACACTGAAGCTTTCTTT; CDR3 protein: CASSLQGPYTEAFF
J gene: TRBJ2-1; V gene: TRBV29-1; clone size: few; D gene: NA; CDR3 DNA: TGCAGCGTTGATTCCAGCGGTGGCGGGCAGTTCTTC; CDR3 protein: CSVDSSGGGQFF
J gene: TRBJ1-6; V gene: TRBV6-5; clone size: NA; D gene: TRBD1; CDR3 DNA: TGTGCCAGCGGGGCAGGGGGATATAATTCACCCCTCCACTTT; CDR3 protein: CASGAGGYNSPLHF
J gene: TRBJ1-1; V gene: TRBV9; clone size: NA; D gene: NA; CDR3 DNA: TGTGCCAGCAGCGTAGTGGGTGGGGACGCTTTCTTT; CDR3 protein: CASSVVGGDAFF
J gene: TRBJ2-7; V gene: TRBV27; clone size: NA; D gene: NA; CDR3 DNA: TGTGCCAGCAGTTCACTTATCTCCTACGAGCAGTACTTC; CDR3 protein: CASSSLISYEQYF
J gene: TRBJ1-6; V gene: TRBV7-9; clone size: NA; D gene: NA; CDR3 DNA: TGTGCCAGCAGCCTCTTAACAACTTCACCCCTCCACTTT; CDR3 protein: CASSLLTTSPLHF
J gene: TRBJ2-3; V gene: TRBV7-9; clone size: NA; D gene: TRBD1; CDR3 DNA: TGTGCCAGCAGCTACCCACGAAGGGGGACAGGGGGCCCTGGAGATACGCAGTATTTT; CDR3 protein: CASSYPRRGTGGPGDTQYF
J gene: TRBJ1-2; V gene: TRBV4-2; clone size: few; D gene: NA; CDR3 DNA: TGTGCCAGCAGCCAAGCGGGAAGGACGGCTAACTATGGCTACACCTTC; CDR3 protein: CASSQAGRTANYGYTF